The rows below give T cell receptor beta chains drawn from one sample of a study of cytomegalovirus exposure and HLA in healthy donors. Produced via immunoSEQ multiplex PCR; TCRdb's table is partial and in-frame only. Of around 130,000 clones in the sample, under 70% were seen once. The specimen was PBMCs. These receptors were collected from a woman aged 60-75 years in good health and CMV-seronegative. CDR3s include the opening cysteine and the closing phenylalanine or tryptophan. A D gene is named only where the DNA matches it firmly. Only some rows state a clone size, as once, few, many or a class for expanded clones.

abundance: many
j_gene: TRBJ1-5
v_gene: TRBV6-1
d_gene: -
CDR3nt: TGTGCCAGCAGTGACCGACAGACAGGATATAGCAATCAGCCCCAGCATTTT
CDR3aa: CASSDRQTGYSNQPQHF

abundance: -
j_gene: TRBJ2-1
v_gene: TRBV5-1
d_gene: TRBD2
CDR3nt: TGCGCCAGCAGCTTGGAATCGCGGGGGGGCTTGGATGAGCAGTTCTTC
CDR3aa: CASSLESRGGLDEQFF

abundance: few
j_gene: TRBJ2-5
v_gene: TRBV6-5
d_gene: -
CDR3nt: TGTGCCAGCAGTACCTCCGGGGGCCAAGAGACCCAGTACTTC
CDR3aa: CASSTSGGQETQYF

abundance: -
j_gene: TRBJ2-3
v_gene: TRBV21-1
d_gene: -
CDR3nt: TGTGCCAGCAGCAAAGCCCGCTTTAGTTTCTTTCGGACAGATACGCAGTATTTT
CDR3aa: CASSKARFSFFRTDTQYF

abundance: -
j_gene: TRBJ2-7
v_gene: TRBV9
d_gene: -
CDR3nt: TGTGCCAGCAGCTTTGGACTGTCCTACGAGCAGTACTTC
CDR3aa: CASSFGLSYEQYF

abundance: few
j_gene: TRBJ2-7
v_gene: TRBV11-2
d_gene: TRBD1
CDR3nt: TGTGCCAGCGATCCGGGACAGGTCTCCTACGAGCAGTACTTC
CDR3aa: CASDPGQVSYEQYF

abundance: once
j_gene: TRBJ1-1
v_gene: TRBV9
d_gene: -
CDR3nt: TGTGCCAGCAGCGTAGTACTAGACACTGAAGCTTTCTTT
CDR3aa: CASSVVLDTEAFF

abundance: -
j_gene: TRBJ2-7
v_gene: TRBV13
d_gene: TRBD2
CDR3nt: TGTGCCAGCAGCTTAGGCCCCGGGGGGATCGAGCAGTACTTC
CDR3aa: CASSLGPGGIEQYF

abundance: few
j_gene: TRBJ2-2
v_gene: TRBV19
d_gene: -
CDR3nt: TGTGCCAGTAGTATAAAGGTGACCGGGGGGCTGTTTTTT
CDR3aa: CASSIKVTGGLFF

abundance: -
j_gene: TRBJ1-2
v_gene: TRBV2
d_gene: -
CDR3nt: TGTGCCAGCAGTGTGTCCAGGGGCTCTGGCTACACCTTC
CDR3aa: CASSVSRGSGYTF

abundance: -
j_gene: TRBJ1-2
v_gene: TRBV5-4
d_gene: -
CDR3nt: TGTGCCAGCAGCCCTGAAGCCTTCAACTATGGCTACACCTTC
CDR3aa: CASSPEAFNYGYTF

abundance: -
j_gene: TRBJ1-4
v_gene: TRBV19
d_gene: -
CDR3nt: TGTGCCAGTAGTATTCAGGCAACTAATGAAAAACTGTTTTTT
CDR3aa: CASSIQATNEKLFF

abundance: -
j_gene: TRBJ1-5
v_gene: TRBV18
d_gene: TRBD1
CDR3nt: TGTGCCAGCTCACCACGGACAGGGGGAATGCATTTT
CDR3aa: CASSPRTGGMHF

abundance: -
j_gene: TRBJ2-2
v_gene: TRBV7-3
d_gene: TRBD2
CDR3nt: TGTGCCAGCAGTCCTAATTTTGCGGCTAGCGGGAACACCGGGGAGCTGTTTTTT
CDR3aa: CASSPNFAASGNTGELFF

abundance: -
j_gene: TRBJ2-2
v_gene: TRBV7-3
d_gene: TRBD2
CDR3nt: TGTGCCAGCAGCTTAGGTCCGCGGGGGGGCACCGGGGAGCTGTTTTTT
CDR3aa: CASSLGPRGGTGELFF

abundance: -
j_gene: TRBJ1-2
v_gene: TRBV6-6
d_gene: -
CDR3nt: TGTGCCAGCAGTCCCGGCTATGGCTACACCTTC
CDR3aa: CASSPGYGYTF

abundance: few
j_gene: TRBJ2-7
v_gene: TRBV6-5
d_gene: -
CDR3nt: TGTGCCAGCAGTGAGGTGGGACTCCGCTACGAGCAGTACTTC
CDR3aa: CASSEVGLRYEQYF

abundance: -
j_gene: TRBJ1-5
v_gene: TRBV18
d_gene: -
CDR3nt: TGTGCCAGCTCACCAGGCCAGGGTAATCAGCCCCAGCATTTT
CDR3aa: CASSPGQGNQPQHF

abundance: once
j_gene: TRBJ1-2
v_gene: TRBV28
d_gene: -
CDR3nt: TGTGCCAGCAGTTTGGTTTTTGTGGGGCAGACTAGTGGGGGCTACACCTTC
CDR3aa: CASSLVFVGQTSGGYTF

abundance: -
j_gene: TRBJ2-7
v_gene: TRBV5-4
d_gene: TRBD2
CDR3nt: TGTGCCAGCAGCAATAGCGGGGGAAGGTCCTACGAGCAGTACTTC
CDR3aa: CASSNSGGRSYEQYF

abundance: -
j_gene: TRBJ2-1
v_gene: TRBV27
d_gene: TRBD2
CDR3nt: TGTGCCAGCAGTTTTTTGCGGGAGACGACCTCATCATTGCAGTTCTTC
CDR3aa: CASSFLRETTSSLQFF

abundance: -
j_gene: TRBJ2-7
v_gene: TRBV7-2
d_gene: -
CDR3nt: TGTGCCAGCAGCTTAGGATTTGGGGGCCGGGCCTACGAGCAGTACTTC
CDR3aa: CASSLGFGGRAYEQYF

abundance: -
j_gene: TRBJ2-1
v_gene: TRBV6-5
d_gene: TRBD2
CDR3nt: TGTGCCAGCAGCCTCGGGAGGGGGTTCTTC
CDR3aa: CASSLGRGFF

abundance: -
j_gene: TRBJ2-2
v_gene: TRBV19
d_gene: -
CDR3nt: TGTGCCAGTAGCGAGACCGGGGGAACCGGGGAGCTGTTTTTT
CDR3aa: CASSETGGTGELFF

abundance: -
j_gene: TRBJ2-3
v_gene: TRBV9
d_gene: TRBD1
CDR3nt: TGTGCCAGCAGCGCCGACAGGGGACAGGACACAGATACGCAGTATTTT
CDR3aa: CASSADRGQDTDTQYF

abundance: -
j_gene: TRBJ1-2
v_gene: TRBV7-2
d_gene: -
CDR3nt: TGTGCCAGCAGCTTAGCGCCGGGTCCGTATGGCTACACCTTC
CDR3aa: CASSLAPGPYGYTF

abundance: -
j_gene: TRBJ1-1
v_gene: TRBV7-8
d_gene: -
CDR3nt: TGTGCCAGCAGCTTGGGGGGAAGGGCAAGAACTGAAGCTTTCTTT
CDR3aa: CASSLGGRARTEAFF

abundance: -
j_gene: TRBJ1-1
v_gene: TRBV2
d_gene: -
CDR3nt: TGTGCCAGCATGGTGAAGCAGGGAGGGACTGAAGCTTTCTTT
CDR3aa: CASMVKQGGTEAFF

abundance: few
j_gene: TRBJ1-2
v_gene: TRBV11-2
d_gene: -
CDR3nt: TGTGCCAGCAGGTCCCTAAGGGGCTTTGATGGCTACACCTTC
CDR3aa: CASRSLRGFDGYTF

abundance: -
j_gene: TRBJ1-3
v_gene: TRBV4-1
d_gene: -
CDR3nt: TGCGCCAGCAGCCAAGATCAGGGGTCTGGAAACACCATATATTTT
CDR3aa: CASSQDQGSGNTIYF

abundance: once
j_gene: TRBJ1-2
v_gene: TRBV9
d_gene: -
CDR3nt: TGTGCCAGCAGCGCAGGTATCTATGGCTACACCTTC
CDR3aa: CASSAGIYGYTF

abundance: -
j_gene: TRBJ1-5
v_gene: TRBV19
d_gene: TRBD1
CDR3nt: TGTGCCAGTACGGACAGGGGAGGCAATCAGCCCCAGCATTTT
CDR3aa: CASTDRGGNQPQHF

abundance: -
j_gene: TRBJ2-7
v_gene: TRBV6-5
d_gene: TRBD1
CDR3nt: TGTGCCAGCAGTGCCGGACAGGGCTCCTACGAGCAGTACTTC
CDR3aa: CASSAGQGSYEQYF

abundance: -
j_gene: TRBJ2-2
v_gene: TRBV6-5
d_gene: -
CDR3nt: TGTGCCAGCCGCCAGGACAGGAACACCGGGGAGCTGTTTTTT
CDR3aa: CASRQDRNTGELFF

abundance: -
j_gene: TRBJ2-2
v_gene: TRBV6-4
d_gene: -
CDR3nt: TGTGCCAGCAGTCAGGACAGCCCCGGGGAGCTGTTTTTT
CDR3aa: CASSQDSPGELFF

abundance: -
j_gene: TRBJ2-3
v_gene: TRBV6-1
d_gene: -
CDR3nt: TGTGCCAGCTCCAGGGTTTATCAAGATACGCAGTATTTT
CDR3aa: CASSRVYQDTQYF

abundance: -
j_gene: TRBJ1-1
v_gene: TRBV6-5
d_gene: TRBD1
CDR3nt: TGTGCCAGCAGCTCCCCTGACAGGGGGTCTGTGGCTTTCTTT
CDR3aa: CASSSPDRGSVAFF

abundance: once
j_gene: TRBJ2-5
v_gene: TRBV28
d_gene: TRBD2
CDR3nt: TGTGCCAGCAGTAGGGGCGGGAGTTCTGAGACCCAGTACTTC
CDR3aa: CASSRGGSSETQYF

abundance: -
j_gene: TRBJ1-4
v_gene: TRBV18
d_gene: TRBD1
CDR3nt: TGTGCCAGCTCAACCGGGACAGGCTTGGGGGAAAAACTGTTTTTT
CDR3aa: CASSTGTGLGEKLFF

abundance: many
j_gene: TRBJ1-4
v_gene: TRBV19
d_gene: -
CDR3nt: TGTGCCAGTAGTATGGGACACCCGGGGCGACCGAATGAAAAACTGTTTTTT
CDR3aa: CASSMGHPGRPNEKLFF

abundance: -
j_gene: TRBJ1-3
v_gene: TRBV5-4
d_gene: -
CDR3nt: TGTGCCAGCAGCCCGAGAGGAAACACCATATATTTT
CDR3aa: CASSPRGNTIYF

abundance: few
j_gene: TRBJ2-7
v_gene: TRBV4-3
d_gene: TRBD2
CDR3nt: TGCGCCAGCAGCCAAGAGGCTAGCGGGGGGGACTACGAGCAGTACTTC
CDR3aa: CASSQEASGGDYEQYF

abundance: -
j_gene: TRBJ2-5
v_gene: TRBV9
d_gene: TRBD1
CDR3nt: TGTGCCAGCAGCGCGGACAGGGGTCGGGAGACCCAGTACTTC
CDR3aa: CASSADRGRETQYF

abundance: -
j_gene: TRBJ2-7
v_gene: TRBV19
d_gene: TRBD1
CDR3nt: TGTGCCAGTAGTGACAGGGAATCCGAGCAGTACTTC
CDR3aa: CASSDRESEQYF

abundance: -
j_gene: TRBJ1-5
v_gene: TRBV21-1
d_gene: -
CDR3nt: TGTGCCGGGGGGCCGAAGAGGGGGCGCAATCAGCCCCAGCATTTT
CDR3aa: CAGGPKRGRNQPQHF

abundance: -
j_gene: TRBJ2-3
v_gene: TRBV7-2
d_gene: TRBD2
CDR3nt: TGTGCCAGCAGCCCACTAGCGGGAGGTTTATATACGCAGTATTTT
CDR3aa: CASSPLAGGLYTQYF

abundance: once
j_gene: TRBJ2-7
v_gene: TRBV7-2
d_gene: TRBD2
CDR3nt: TGTGCCAGCAGCTCATCTAGCGGCTCCTACGAGCAGTACTTC
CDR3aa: CASSSSSGSYEQYF

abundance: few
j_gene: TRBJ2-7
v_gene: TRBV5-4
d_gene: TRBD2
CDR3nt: TGTGCCAGCAGCTTGGCAGCGGGGGCGACGCGGGGGTACGAGCAGTACTTC
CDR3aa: CASSLAAGATRGYEQYF

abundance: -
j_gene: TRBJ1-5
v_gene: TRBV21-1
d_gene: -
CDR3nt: TGTGCCAGCAGCCTACGGACCGGACACGGGCCCCAGCATTTT
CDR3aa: CASSLRTGHGPQHF

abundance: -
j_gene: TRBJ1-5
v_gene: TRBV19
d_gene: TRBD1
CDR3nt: TGTGCCAGCCGGACAGGGAATCAGCCCCAGCATTTT
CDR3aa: CASRTGNQPQHF

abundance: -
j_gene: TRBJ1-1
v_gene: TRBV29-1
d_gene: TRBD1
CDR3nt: TGCAGCGTTTCGACAGGGGGGAACACTGAAGCTTTCTTT
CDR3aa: CSVSTGGNTEAFF